The 7 T cell receptor beta chains below come from one sample, sequenced in a study of long-term antiretroviral therapy in people with HIV. Runs used v3.0 of the immunoSEQ assay and were done at survey level. Method: immunoSEQ multiplex PCR; TCRdb's copy keeps in-frame clones and lacks some. This table holds about 24,000 clones, 70% to 85% found once. Specimen: unsorted PBMCs, collected 4.4 years after starting antiretroviral therapy. The source of these receptors is a man aged 25 to 45 with HIV.

The DNA for the CDR3 is TGTGCCAATAGCGTTCGGCAGGGGCCCCAAGAGACCCAGTACTTC. It encodes CANSVRQGPQETQYF. The V call is TRBV5-4, the J call TRBJ2-5; D possibly corresponds to TRBD1 (6 bases). Trimming pared 9 bases from V and 1 base from J, leaving 19 bases between. The CDR3 is made up of 15 amino acids. Germline-derived CDR1 and CDR2 are SGHNT and YYREEE (reference sequence).

This clone was recorded a few times. The V gene is TRBV9, the J gene TRBJ2-2; 8 bases line up with TRBD2. V lost 5 bases to trimming and J lost 5 bases; unmatched junction nucleotides: 8. Germline assignment: CDR1 SGDLS and CDR2 YYNGEE. The CDR3 has 15 amino acids. CDR3 DNA: TGTGCCAGCAGGACTAGCGCGAGCGGGACCGGGGAGCTGTTTTTT. This gives the protein CASRTSASGTGELFF.

V gene TRBV19 combines with J gene TRBJ1-1, with D maybe TRBD1 (6 bases). This CDR3 comprises 11 residues. V lost 7 bases and J 8 bases, leaving 11 bases between the germline ends. CDR1 is LNHDA and CDR2 is SQIVND in the germline V gene (reference sequence). The CDR3 loop is CASKGGREAFF. The CDR3 DNA is TGTGCCAGTAAGGGGGGGCGCGAAGCTTTCTTT.

The V and J genes are TRBV7-3 and TRBJ2-2; D is undetermined. V shed 5 bases and J shed 1 base, with 8 bases lying between them. Germline V lookup: CDR1 SGHTA, CDR2 FQGTGA. The CDR3 loop spans 14 amino acids. The CDR3 reads CASSGVGNTGELFF. The CDR3 DNA sequence: TGTGCCAGCAGCGGTGTGGGGAACACCGGGGAGCTGTTTTTT. The variable domain in full, with the rest retrieved from reference TRBV7-3 and TRBJ2-2, is GAGVSQTPSNKVTEKGKYVELRCDPISGHTALYWYRQSLGQGPEFLIYFQGTGAADDSGLPNDRFFAVRPEGSVSTLKIQRTERGDSAVYLCASSGVGNTGELFFGEGSRLTVL.

The count of this clone is one. The chain employs TRBV27 and TRBJ2-1, with 10 bases matching TRBD1. The germline V gene encodes CDR1 MNHEY and CDR2 SMNVEV (reference sequence). V gave up 5 bases and J gave up 0 bases; unmatched junction bases: 1. CDR3 size: 15 residues. The CDR3 sequence: CASSRTGGSYNEQFF. Here the CDR3 DNA reads TGTGCCAGCAGTAGGACAGGGGGCTCCTACAATGAGCAGTTCTTC.

V gene TRBV7-9 combines with J gene TRBJ2-5, with D maybe TRBD2 (7 bases). Judging by the DNA end, TRBJ2-7 fits better; the J call may be wrong. Germline V gene data show CDR1 as SEHNR and CDR2 as FQNEAQ (reference sequence). The CDR3 sequence is 15 residues long. The CDR3 loop reads CASTEGGGPSYEQYF. CDR3 DNA: TGTGCCAGCACCGAAGGGGGGGGGCCTTCCTACGAGCAGTACTTC.

The genes are TRBV27 and TRBJ2-1; D possibly uses TRBD1 or TRBD2 (6 bases each). V shed 6 bases and J shed 2 bases, with 20 bases lying between them. There are 17 residues in the CDR3. Germline values: CDR1 MNHEY, CDR2 SMNVEV (reference sequence). For the CDR3, the DNA is TGTGCCAGCAGCCTCATCAGGGGACTGGGCCCCTACAATGAGCAGTTCTTC. Translated, it gives CASSLIRGLGPYNEQFF.